The 29 T cell receptor beta chains below all came from one sample that was sequenced in a study of human T cells and chemical hapten exposure. Each CDR3 protein gets one entry after TCRdb re-called the RACE reads with MiXCR. The data show 200,000 to 300,000 distinct CDR3 sequences, approximately 8.6% seen once. The sample's time point: pre-sensitization, week 0. Sample treatment: therapeutic diphenylcyclopropenone sensitization with weekly scalp DPC. The sequencing here drew on whole blood, taken in connection with sensitization to the hapten diphenylcyclopropenone (DPC). Receptors originate from a woman aged 40 to 49 with alopecia areata. Some clones in this sample may be carry-over from other donors' samples.

This chain links TRBV20-1 with TRBJ2-7, with a possible D match to TRBD2 (6 bases). Germline values: CDR1 DFQATT, CDR2 SNEGSKA (reference sequence). The CDR3 is 14 residues long. The CDR3 loop is CSLRRGGVRYEQYF. DNA for the CDR3: TGCAGCCTCCGAAGGGGCGGGGTGAGATACGAGCAGTACTTC.

The V gene is TRBV29-1, the J gene TRBJ1-1; a weak D match, TRBD1 (5 bases). V was shortened by 1 base and J by 10 bases, with 16 bases between the two germline ends. The CDR3 sequence is 13 residues long. Germline CDR1 is SQVTM and CDR2 is ANQGSEA. CDR3 DNA: TGCAGCGTTGAAGGAAGGGGTTATACGGCAGCTTTCTTT. It codes for CSVEGRGYTAAFF.

This clonotype has only a few counts. This rearrangement joins TRBV3-1 to TRBJ1-4, with D tentatively TRBD1 (5 bases). Trimming took off 5 bases at V and 10 bases at J, with 14 bases between the two ends. The CDR3 is made up of 13 amino acids. Germline lookup yields CDR1 LGHDT and CDR2 YNNKEL (reference sequence). In DNA, the CDR3 is TGTGCCAGCAGCGGGACCGGAGAAGGAAAACTGTTTTTT. It is translated as CASSGTGEGKLFF.

About this clonotype itself: Sequence at one end of the junction differs from germline and may be a read error. The CDR3 sequence: CASSFVTSGQETQNF. The CDR3 nucleotides read TGTGCCAGCAGTTTTGTGACTAGCGGCCAAGAGACCCAGAACTTC. The chain recombines TRBV6-5 with TRBJ2-5; TRBD2 agrees at 9 bases. The CDR3 totals 15 residues. From germline, CDR1 is MNHEY and CDR2 SVGAGI.

DNA for the CDR3: TGTGCCATTTTCTCGGGACAGGGGGTCAATGAGCAGTTCTTC. Its protein is CAIFSGQGVNEQFF. The chain joins TRBV10-3 to TRBJ2-1; 11 nucleotides agree with TRBD1. Germline V CDR1 and CDR2: ENHRY, SYGVKD. Losses at the gene ends were 9 bases for V and 6 bases for J; bases not matched to a gene: 7. The CDR3 is made up of 14 amino acids.

In its sample, this clonotype was seen a few times. J is TRBJ1-5 and V is TRBV4-1; TRBD1 is a possible D gene (5 bases). Germline CDR1 MGHRA, CDR2 YSYEKL. The CDR3 consists of 13 residues. V lost 3 bases to trimming and J lost 7 bases, with 10 bases between them. CDR3 sequence reads: CASSQGREQPQHF. In DNA, the CDR3 is TGCGCCAGCAGCCAGGGGCGTGAACAGCCCCAGCATTTT.

The chain joins TRBV6-6 to TRBJ2-7; 7 nucleotides match TRBD1. CDR3 length equals 14 residues. Germline CDR1 and CDR2: MNHNY and SVGAGI (reference sequence). V shed 6 bases and J 1 base; nucleotides not matched to a gene: 6. CDR3 sequence (DNA): TGTGCCAGCAGAACAGGGGAAGGGTCCTACGAGCAGTACTTC. Encoded protein: CASRTGEGSYEQYF.

Regarding this clonotype: This may stem from a read error, because a much larger clone lies one nucleotide away. The CDR3 DNA reads TGTGCCAGCAGCTTAGTGGCCTACGAGCAGTACTTC. This encodes CASSLVAYEQYF. The chain couples TRBV7-9 to TRBJ2-7; unclear D gene. The CDR3 contains 12 residues. V was cut by 1 base and J by 2 bases, with 3 bases left in between. Germline CDR1 and CDR2: SEHNR and FQNEAQ (reference sequence).

The rearrangement joins TRBV4-1 to TRBJ2-3; the match to TRBD2 covers 10 bases. The junction had 6 bases not matched to a gene; V was cut back by 0 bases and J by 3 bases. CDR3 length equals 17 residues. CDR1 is MGHRA and CDR2 is YSYEKL in the germline V gene. The CDR3 loop reads CASSQELLAGMTDTQYF. The CDR3 DNA reads as TGCGCCAGCAGCCAAGAATTACTAGCGGGAATGACAGATACGCAGTATTTT.

At least ten counts were recorded for this clonotype. The chain employs TRBV28 and TRBJ2-4; D remains ambiguous. Germline values: CDR1 MDHEN, CDR2 SYDVKM. With 3 bases removed from V and 0 bases from J, the gap between germline ends came to 9 bases. This CDR3 contains 15 residues. CDR3 DNA sequence: TGTGCCAGCAGTTTCGACATTTTAGCCAAAAACATTCAGTACTTC. This encodes CASSFDILAKNIQYF.

This chain connects TRBV11-2 to TRBJ2-3; D unresolved. This CDR3 spans 14 amino acids. V lost 4 bases to trimming and J lost 4 bases, with 12 bases between them. The germline V gene has CDR1 SGHAT and CDR2 FQNNGV. The CDR3 region has the DNA TGTGCCAGCAGCTCCTCGGTCGGAGCAGATACGCAGTATTTT. Its protein product is CASSSSVGADTQYF.

There are a few counts of this clonotype. The J gene is TRBJ2-1, the V gene TRBV10-3; D possibly corresponds to TRBD1 (5 bases). The germline V and J ends were trimmed by 4 bases and 3 bases, with 7 bases remaining between them. The CDR3 consists of 13 residues. Germline V gene lookup returns CDR1 ENHRY and CDR2 SYGVKD. The CDR3 loop is CAISAQGYNEQFF. The CDR3 DNA reads TGTGCCATCAGTGCTCAGGGCTACAATGAGCAGTTCTTC.

This clonotype was seen only a few times. The rearrangement uses TRBV12-3 or TRBV12-4 and TRBJ2-7; a weak D match, TRBD1 (6 bases). V was clipped by 6 bases and J by 3 bases, with 21 bases between them. There are 16 residues in the CDR3. The CDR3 spells CASRKRGSGAYYEQYF. CDR3 nucleotide sequence: TGTGCCAGCAGAAAAAGGGGGTCAGGGGCGTACTACGAGCAGTACTTC.

At least ten counts were recorded for this clonotype. V gene TRBV7-2 combines with J gene TRBJ1-5; D is possibly TRBD1 (6 bases). The CDR3 totals 17 residues. V was clipped by 1 base and J by 0 bases, with 13 bases between them. The germline V gene encodes CDR1 SGHTA and CDR2 FQGNSA. CDR3 sequence: CASSLGLQGHSNQPQHF. The CDR3, as DNA: TGTGCCAGCAGCTTAGGGCTACAGGGACATAGCAATCAGCCCCAGCATTTT.

This clonotype has more than one count but fewer than ten. The rearrangement joins TRBV12-3 or TRBV12-4 to TRBJ2-1, with D unclear. Trimming removed 2 bases at V and 7 bases at J, with 6 bases between. The CDR3 has 12 amino acids. DNA of the CDR3: TGTGCCAGCAGTTTACTGGAGAATGAGCAGTTCTTC. It is translated as CASSLLENEQFF.

There are a few counts of this clonotype. A much larger clone lies one base from this, so it may be a read error. The chain employs TRBV10-3 and TRBJ1-1, with TRBD1 identical over 8 bases. Germline lookup yields CDR1 ENHRY and CDR2 SYGVKD. This CDR3 contains 14 residues. The junction had 0 bases not matched to a gene; V was cut back by 2 bases and J by 1 base. This CDR3 is CAISEGTGNTEAFF. The CDR3 nucleotides are TGTGCCATCAGTGAGGGGACAGGGAACACTGAAGCTTTCTTT.

The chain links TRBV12-3 or TRBV12-4 to TRBJ2-1; no clear D gene. This CDR3 region has 13 residues. V lost 2 bases to trimming and J lost 6 bases, with 8 bases between them. The CDR3 sequence: CASSLLGSNEQFF. CDR3 DNA sequence: TGTGCCAGCAGTTTATTGGGATCCAATGAGCAGTTCTTC.

This clonotype was seen at least ten times. The chain links TRBV4-2 to TRBJ2-6; D perhaps matches TRBD2 (6 bases). The CDR3 totals 16 residues. With 0 bases removed from V and 4 bases from J, the gap between germline ends came to 10 bases. Germline CDR1 and CDR2: LGHNA and YNFKEQ. CDR3 bases: TGTGCCAGCAGCCAAGACCGGGGGTCCGGGGCCAACGTCCTGACTTTC. Its protein is CASSQDRGSGANVLTF.

The chain uses TRBV6-1 and TRBJ2-1; possible D gene TRBD1, 6 bases. Germline V lookup: CDR1 MNHNS, CDR2 SASEGT. The CDR3 runs 15 residues. Trimming cost V 2 bases and J 2 bases, with 10 bases left between them. The CDR3 sequence is CASSELRGTYNEQFF. CDR3 nucleotide sequence: TGTGCCAGCAGTGAACTGAGGGGGACCTACAATGAGCAGTTCTTC.

This clonotype has a count of ten or more. J is TRBJ1-4 and V is TRBV6-2 or TRBV6-3; the D is unclear. The CDR3 has 13 amino acids. The V and J ends lost 5 bases and 8 bases respectively, with 12 bases between them. Germline V gene data show CDR1 as MNHEY and CDR2 as SVGEGT. Here the CDR3 reads CASSRTDGEKLFF. CDR3 coding DNA: TGTGCCAGCAGTCGGACGGATGGGGAAAAACTGTTTTTT.

This clonotype was observed a few times. The chain has TRBV5-1 and TRBJ1-1, with D possibly matching TRBD1 (6 bases). V lost 1 base and J lost 0, with 19 bases in between. The germline V gene encodes CDR1 SGHRS and CDR2 YFSETQ. CDR3 length: 18 amino acids. CDR3 DNA sequence: TGCGCCAGCAGCTTGAAGAGGGGACAAACGATCCTGAACACTGAAGCTTTCTTT. Protein sequence: CASSLKRGQTILNTEAFF.

This clonotype was seen a few times. Mismatch with germline at one junction end may stem from a read error. The V call is TRBV5-1, the J call TRBJ2-5; 13 bases match TRBD2. CDR3 length equals 18 residues. Germline lookup yields CDR1 SGHRS and CDR2 YFSETQ. CDR3 loop: CASSSGLAGSAIQETQYF. CDR3 in DNA: TGTGCCAGCAGCTCGGGACTAGCGGGAAGCGCGATTCAAGAGACCCAGTACTTC.

This clonotype was detected ten times or more. This chain links TRBV7-2 with TRBJ2-1; D is possibly TRBD2 (6 bases). Trimming removed 3 bases at V and 5 bases at J, with 11 bases between. The CDR3 has 14 residues. Germline assignment: CDR1 SGHTA and CDR2 FQGNSA. In DNA, the CDR3 is TGTGCCAGCAGCTTTGGGCTAGCGAACAATGAGCAGTTCTTC. Protein: CASSFGLANNEQFF.

The V gene is TRBV4-3, the J gene TRBJ2-3; the D gene is possibly TRBD2 (5 bases). CDR1 is LGHNA, CDR2 YSLEER, per germline. The CDR3 extends over 14 amino acids. Deletions cut 1 base from V and 3 bases from J, with 8 bases between. CDR3 bases: TGCGCCAGCAGCCAAGTCCCGGGAACAGATACGCAGTATTTT. This encodes CASSQVPGTDTQYF.

CDR3 sequence reads: CSARGQSSYEQYF. The CDR3 coding sequence is TGCAGTGCTAGAGGGCAGAGCTCCTACGAGCAGTACTTC. The genes are TRBV20-1 and TRBJ2-7; D is unresolved. In germline, CDR1 is DFQATT, CDR2 SNEGSKA (reference sequence). V was pared by 1 base and J by 0 bases, with 7 bases between. This CDR3 has 13 amino acids.

The gene calls are TRBV6-5 and TRBJ2-1; no clear D gene. Trimming left V 1 base short and J 0 bases short, with 10 bases between. The germline CDR1 and CDR2 sequences are MNHEY and SVGAGI. This CDR3 is built from 16 residues. The DNA for the CDR3 is TGTGCCAGCAGTTACTACGGGTACAGCTCCTACAATGAGCAGTTCTTC. Its protein is CASSYYGYSSYNEQFF.

This clonotype occurred many times. The V and J genes are TRBV6-2 or TRBV6-3 and TRBJ2-1, with D possibly being TRBD2 (5 bases). Germline-derived CDR1 and CDR2 are MNHEY and SVGEGT. V lost 8 bases to trimming and J lost 4 bases, with 15 bases between them. CDR3 length equals 14 residues. In DNA form, the CDR3 reads TGTGCCAGCCGCATCGGAGGTATATACAATGAGCAGTTCTTC. Amino acids: CASRIGGIYNEQFF.

This clonotype was seen at least ten times. The genes are TRBV7-9 and TRBJ2-2; D call uncertain. Trimming left V 6 bases short and J 5 bases short, with 1 base between. This CDR3 is built from 10 residues. Per germline, CDR1 SEHNR and CDR2 FQNEAQ (reference sequence). CDR3 sequence reads: CASSTGELFF. Here the CDR3 DNA reads TGTGCCAGCAGTACCGGGGAGCTGTTTTTT.

For this clonotype: One junction end disagrees with the germline gene, perhaps due to a read error. V and J are TRBV20-1 and TRBJ2-3, with TRBD1 matching 10 bases. The CDR3 spans 16 residues. Per germline, CDR1 DFQATT and CDR2 SNEGSKA (reference sequence). CDR3 in amino acids: CCASKKGQGTTDTQYF. The DNA for the CDR3 is TGCTGTGCTAGCAAAAAGGGACAGGGGACCACAGATACGCAGTATTTT.